The 32 T cell receptor beta chains below come from one sample, sequenced in a study of cytomegalovirus exposure and HLA in healthy donors. The PCR was carried out with 60 Vbeta primers and 13 Jbeta primers. Measured with immunoSEQ multiplex PCR; TCRdb has only the in-frame clones, and not every one. The sample's table shows about 200,000 clones. Sequenced: PBMCs. Receptors originate from a woman aged 25 to 39 in good health and CMV-seropositive.

V gene TRBV7-7 combines with J gene TRBJ2-7, with D maybe TRBD2 (5 bases). Germline values: CDR1 SSHAT, CDR2 FNYEAQ (reference sequence). V shed 4 bases and J shed 0 bases, with 19 bases lying between them. This CDR3 region has 17 residues. The CDR3 sequence is CASSSMAGLSSSYEQYF. CDR3 DNA sequence: TGTGCCAGCAGCTCCATGGCGGGTCTCTCGAGCTCCTACGAGCAGTACTTC. Filled out from reference TRBV7-7 and TRBJ2-7, the complete variable domain reads GAGVSQSPRYKVTKRGQDVTLRCDPISSHATLYWYQQALGQGPEFLTYFNYEAQPDKSGLPSDRFSAERPEGSISTLTIQRTEQRDSAMYRCASSSMAGLSSSYEQYFGPGTRLTVT.

The chain joins TRBV18 to TRBJ2-1; TRBD1 aligns across 9 bases. CDR1 is KGHSH, CDR2 LQKENI, per germline. This CDR3 spans 17 amino acids. V was clipped by 5 bases and J by 0 bases; unmatched bases: 8. The DNA for the CDR3 is TGTGCCAGCTCAGGGCGAGGGACAGGGAGCTCCTACAATGAGCAGTTCTTC. As protein: CASSGRGTGSSYNEQFF.

V usage is TRBV7-7 and J usage is TRBJ2-5; TRBD1 matches at 9 bases. The last part of the DNA fits TRBJ2-7 better; the J call may be wrong. CDR1 and CDR2 from the germline V gene are SSHAT and FNYEAQ (reference sequence). This CDR3 has 14 amino acids. The CDR3 reads CASSLGTGVYEQYF. The DNA of the CDR3 is TGTGCCAGCAGCTTAGGGACAGGGGTCTACGAGCAGTACTTC.

The chain carries TRBV2 and TRBJ1-6; possibly TRBD1 for D (5 bases). CDR1 SNHLY and CDR2 FYNNEI come from the germline V gene. Between the trimmed V and J ends, which lost 6 bases and 8 bases, there was a span of 8 bases. The CDR3 consists of 12 residues. The CDR3 nucleotides read TGTGCCAGCAGCAACAGGTATTCACCCCTCCACTTT. This sequence encodes CASSNRYSPLHF.

This rearrangement joins TRBV5-1 to TRBJ1-4; D call uncertain. V was cut by 3 bases and J by 4 bases, with 10 bases left in between. The CDR3 is 14 residues long. The V gene's germline CDR1 is SGHRS and CDR2 YFSETQ. CDR3 nucleotides: TGCGCCAGCAGCTCACAGTCCGTTAATGAAAAACTGTTTTTT. Amino acids: CASSSQSVNEKLFF.

The chain recombines TRBV10-3 with TRBJ1-1; D not certain. V lost 3 bases to trimming and J lost 3 bases, with 2 bases between them. The length of the CDR3 is 11 residues. The germline gives CDR1 ENHRY, CDR2 SYGVKD. In DNA form, the CDR3 reads TGTGCCATCAGTGACTACACTGAAGCTTTCTTT. Protein sequence: CAISDYTEAFF.

The V and J genes are TRBV6-6 and TRBJ2-3, with D perhaps TRBD2 (6 bases). The germline CDR1 and CDR2 sequences are MNHNY and SVGAGI (reference sequence). The length of the CDR3 is 15 residues. V was shortened by 2 bases and J by 1 base, with 10 bases between the two germline ends. CDR3 DNA sequence: TGTGCCAGCAGTTACGCGCGGAGGGGCACAGATACGCAGTATTTT. Its protein is CASSYARRGTDTQYF.

The V call is TRBV30, the J call TRBJ2-3; a weak D match, TRBD1 (5 bases). The germline V gene encodes CDR1 GTSNPN and CDR2 SVGIG (reference sequence). CDR3 length: 13 amino acids. V shed 0 bases and J shed 6 bases, with 10 bases lying between them. CDR3 protein: CAWSVRGPDTQYF. The CDR3 bases are TGTGCCTGGAGTGTTAGGGGCCCGGATACGCAGTATTTT.

The gene calls are TRBV18 and TRBJ1-2, with TRBD1 matching over 8 bases. CDR1 is KGHSH and CDR2 is LQKENI in the germline V gene. Unmatched junction bases numbered 10, after V lost 2 bases and J lost 5 bases. This CDR3 has 16 amino acids. The CDR3 DNA reads TGTGCCAGCTCACCAGGAACACAGGGGGACTTGTATGGCTACACCTTC. Amino acids: CASSPGTQGDLYGYTF.

The chain carries TRBV9 and TRBJ1-1; weak D call: TRBD1 (5 bases). Germline lookup yields CDR1 SGDLS and CDR2 YYNGEE. The CDR3 spans 14 residues. The V gene lost 1 base and the J gene lost 4 bases, with 11 bases spanning the gap. CDR3 sequence (DNA): TGTGCCAGCAGCGTAACGGGGGTGGGCACTGAAGCTTTCTTT. Translated, it gives CASSVTGVGTEAFF. The full variable domain, rest sourced from reference TRBV9 and TRBJ1-1, is DSGVTQTPKHLITATGQRVTLRCSPRSGDLSVYWYQQSLDQGLQFLIQYYNGEERAKGNILERFSAQQFPDLHSELNLSSLELGDSALYFCASSVTGVGTEAFFGQGTRLTVV.

V is TRBV7-2 and J is TRBJ1-5; tentative D call: TRBD1 (5 bases). With 3 bases removed from V and 7 bases from J, the gap between germline ends came to 19 bases. Germline lookup yields CDR1 SGHTA and CDR2 FQGNSA. This CDR3 has 16 amino acids. DNA of the CDR3: TGTGCCAGCAGCTTTTCAGAGTGGGTTCGGGGGCAGCCCCAGCATTTT. This encodes CASSFSEWVRGQPQHF.

This chain links TRBV7-8 with TRBJ1-2; D is undetermined. The germline V gene encodes CDR1 SGHVS and CDR2 FQNEAQ. This CDR3 has 17 amino acids. The germline V and J ends were trimmed by 5 bases and 3 bases, with 22 bases remaining between them. The CDR3 DNA reads TGTGCCAGCAGCCGAGGTTTCGGTCAAATTGGAGACTATGGCTACACCTTC. This encodes CASSRGFGQIGDYGYTF.

The gene calls are TRBV18 and TRBJ2-7; 9 positions match TRBD1. Germline V gene sequence: CDR1 KGHSH, CDR2 LQKENI. The CDR3 is 14 residues long. V dropped 5 bases and J dropped 6; count of bases not matched to a gene: 8. CDR3 amino acids: CASSRTGTGFEQYF. Written as DNA, the CDR3 is TGTGCCAGCTCAAGGACCGGGACAGGGTTCGAGCAGTACTTC.

This chain's CDR3 is CASGRTGTDTQYF. The CDR3 nucleotides are TGTGCCAGCGGGCGGACAGGGACGGATACGCAGTATTTT. The V call is TRBV2, the J call TRBJ2-3; 8 bases are a match to TRBD1. V dropped 8 bases and J dropped 6; count of bases not matched to a gene: 7. CDR3 size: 13 residues. CDR1 is SNHLY and CDR2 is FYNNEI in the germline V gene.

This chain uses TRBV29-1 with TRBJ2-7; D remains unclear. Trimming removed 4 bases at V and 6 bases at J, with 10 bases between. The CDR3 contains 11 residues. CDR1 is SQVTM, CDR2 ANQGSEA, per germline. For the CDR3, the DNA is TGCAGCGTTGCGCAGGCTCGCGAGCAGTACTTC. Translating gives CSVAQAREQYF.

This chain uses TRBV7-9 with TRBJ2-1, with 8 bases identical to TRBD2. Germline CDR1 reads SEHNR; CDR2 reads FQNEAQ (reference sequence). V shed 5 bases and J 0 bases; nucleotides not matched to a gene: 12. The CDR3 has 18 amino acids. The CDR3 protein is CASSPGSTSGSSYNEQFF. The CDR3 nucleotides are TGTGCCAGCAGCCCCGGCTCCACCAGCGGGAGCTCCTACAATGAGCAGTTCTTC.

The chain uses TRBV5-4 and TRBJ1-3; D is perhaps TRBD1 (5 bases). V was shortened by 3 bases and J by 2 bases, with 12 bases between the two germline ends. Per the germline V gene, CDR1 is SGHNT and CDR2 is YYREEE (reference sequence). The CDR3 is 15 amino acids. The CDR3 reads CASSSTQGTGNTIYF. DNA for the CDR3: TGTGCCAGCAGCTCTACCCAGGGCACTGGAAACACCATATATTTT.

The rearrangement links TRBV5-6 to TRBJ1-2; no clear D. The CDR3 runs 11 residues. The germline V and J ends were trimmed by 1 base and 10 bases, with 8 bases remaining between them. Looked up from germline, CDR1 is SGHDT and CDR2 is YYEEEE. The CDR3: CASSLRSPYTF. The CDR3 DNA reads TGTGCCAGCAGCTTGAGGAGCCCCTACACCTTC.

The genes are TRBV5-1 and TRBJ2-5, with TRBD2 identical over 12 bases. CDR3 length: 16 residues. Germline assignment: CDR1 SGHRS and CDR2 YFSETQ. Losses at the gene ends were 3 bases for V and 3 bases for J; bases not matched to a gene: 6. The CDR3: CASSSRTSGEEETQYF. In nucleotides, the CDR3 is TGCGCCAGCAGCTCGAGGACTAGCGGGGAGGAAGAGACCCAGTACTTC.

The chain couples TRBV7-9 to TRBJ1-4; TRBD1 is a possible D gene (6 bases). Germline CDR1 and CDR2: SEHNR and FQNEAQ (reference sequence). This CDR3 contains 14 residues. The V end was cut by 5 bases, the J end by 3 bases, with 10 bases between. CDR3 in DNA: TGTGCCAGCAGCGCACAGGGAGCTAATGAAAAACTGTTTTTT. Its translation is CASSAQGANEKLFF.

The J gene is TRBJ2-6, the V gene TRBV4-2; TRBD1 agrees at 10 bases. The junction had 4 bases not matched to a gene; V was cut back by 5 bases and J by 0 bases. The germline CDR1 and CDR2 sequences are LGHNA and YNFKEQ. The CDR3 spans 17 residues. The CDR3 bases are TGTGCCAGCAGCGCGGACAGGGGGTACTCTGGGGCCAACGTCCTGACTTTC. It is translated as CASSADRGYSGANVLTF.

This chain links TRBV6-5 with TRBJ2-7, with 10 bases identical to TRBD2. The CDR3 has 16 amino acids. V shed 3 bases and J 1 base; nucleotides not matched to a gene: 6. Germline V gene lookup returns CDR1 MNHEY and CDR2 SVGAGI. The CDR3 DNA reads TGTGCCAGCAGTTATCTTGGACTAGCGGCGTCCTACGAGCAGTACTTC. Translation gives CASSYLGLAASYEQYF.

This rearrangement joins TRBV11-2 to TRBJ2-3, with TRBD1 matching over 7 bases. The CDR3 is 14 amino acids. Germline assignment: CDR1 SGHAT and CDR2 FQNNGV. V gave up 5 bases and J gave up 5 bases; unmatched junction bases: 7. CDR3 residues: CASSLDRVLDTQYF. CDR3 bases: TGTGCCAGCAGCCTCGACAGGGTGTTAGATACGCAGTATTTT.

The chain links TRBV19 to TRBJ1-1; 7 nucleotides line up with TRBD1. The CDR3 spans 16 residues. CDR1 is LNHDA and CDR2 is SQIVND in the germline V gene (reference sequence). With 2 bases clipped from V and 2 bases from J, the junction kept 8 bases outside the gene matches. The CDR3 loop reads CASSINPTGRNTEAFF. CDR3 sequence (DNA): TGTGCCAGTAGTATAAACCCGACAGGGAGAAACACTGAAGCTTTCTTT.

The chain links TRBV15 to TRBJ2-7; 8 nucleotides match TRBD2. Per germline, CDR1 LNHNV and CDR2 YYDKDF (reference sequence). J lost 7 bases, V lost 1 base, and 3 bases had no gene match. The CDR3 is made up of 13 amino acids. Written as DNA, the CDR3 is TGTGCCACCAGCAGAGGACTAGCGAAAGAGCAGTACTTC. Protein sequence: CATSRGLAKEQYF.

The J gene is TRBJ2-5, the V gene TRBV6-6; D remains unclear. CDR1 and CDR2 from the germline V gene are MNHNY and SVGAGI (reference sequence). Trimming removed 0 bases from V and 1 base from J, with 6 bases in between. This CDR3 region has 14 residues. Here the CDR3 reads CASSYSLLQETQYF. CDR3 coding DNA: TGTGCCAGCAGTTACTCCCTACTCCAAGAGACCCAGTACTTC.

CDR3 loop: CAISEALRGAKNIQYF. CDR3 nucleotide sequence: TGTGCCATCAGTGAAGCGTTACGGGGAGCCAAAAACATTCAGTACTTC. The rearrangement joins TRBV10-3 to TRBJ2-4; possible D gene TRBD2, 5 bases. The germline CDR1 and CDR2 sequences are ENHRY and SYGVKD. CDR3 length equals 16 residues. With 3 bases removed from V and 0 bases from J, the gap between germline ends came to 12 bases.

The rearrangement joins TRBV4-3 to TRBJ1-5; 7 bases match TRBD1. The CDR3 is 14 residues long. J lost 7 bases, V lost 1 base, and 4 bases had no gene match. Germline values: CDR1 LGHNA, CDR2 YSLEER. DNA for the CDR3: TGCGCCAGCAGCCAAGGACAGGGAGAACAGCCCCAGCATTTT. It encodes CASSQGQGEQPQHF.

The V call is TRBV29-1, the J call TRBJ1-2, with 9 bases identical to TRBD1. The CDR3 contains 18 residues. Unmatched junction bases numbered 17, after V lost 6 bases and J lost 0 bases. Germline lookup yields CDR1 SQVTM and CDR2 ANQGSEA. This CDR3 reads CSVNYDRDREQANYGYTF. In nucleotides, the CDR3 is TGCAGCGTCAACTACGACCGGGACAGGGAACAAGCTAACTATGGCTACACCTTC.

The chain uses TRBV14 and TRBJ1-1; D uncertain. The V gene's germline CDR1 is SGHDN and CDR2 FVKESK. This CDR3 comprises 16 residues. Between the trimmed V and J ends, which lost 4 bases and 0 bases, there was a span of 15 bases. The CDR3 DNA reads as TGTGCCAGCAGCCCATACGCAAACTATATGAACACTGAAGCTTTCTTT. This translates into CASSPYANYMNTEAFF.

The chain combines TRBV6-6 with TRBJ2-7, with TRBD2 matching over 8 bases. V gave up 5 bases and J gave up 2 bases; unmatched junction bases: 11. The CDR3 runs 16 residues. The germline V gene encodes CDR1 MNHNY and CDR2 SVGAGI (reference sequence). This chain's CDR3 is CASSGLAGVPTYEQYF. CDR3 DNA sequence: TGTGCCAGCAGTGGGCTAGCGGGCGTACCGACCTACGAGCAGTACTTC.

This chain joins TRBV5-1 and TRBJ1-1; TRBD1 is a possible D gene (5 bases). Trimming removed 2 bases from V and 5 bases from J, with 7 bases in between. CDR3 length: 12 amino acids. Per the germline V gene, CDR1 is SGHRS and CDR2 is YFSETQ. The CDR3 protein is CASSFGGTEAFF. The CDR3, as DNA: TGCGCCAGCAGCTTCGGGGGGACTGAAGCTTTCTTT.